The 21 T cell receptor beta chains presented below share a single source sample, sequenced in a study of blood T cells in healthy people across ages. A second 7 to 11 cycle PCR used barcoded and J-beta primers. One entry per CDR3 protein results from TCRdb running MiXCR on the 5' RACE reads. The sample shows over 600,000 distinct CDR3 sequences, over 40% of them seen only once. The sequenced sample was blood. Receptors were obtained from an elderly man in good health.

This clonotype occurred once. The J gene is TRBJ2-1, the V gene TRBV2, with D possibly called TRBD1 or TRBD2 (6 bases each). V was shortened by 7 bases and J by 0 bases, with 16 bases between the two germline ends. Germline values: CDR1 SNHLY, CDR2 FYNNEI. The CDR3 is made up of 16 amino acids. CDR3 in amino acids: CASTNEGGSSYNEQFF. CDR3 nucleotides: TGTGCCAGCACCAACGAGGGGGGAAGCTCCTACAATGAGCAGTTCTTC.

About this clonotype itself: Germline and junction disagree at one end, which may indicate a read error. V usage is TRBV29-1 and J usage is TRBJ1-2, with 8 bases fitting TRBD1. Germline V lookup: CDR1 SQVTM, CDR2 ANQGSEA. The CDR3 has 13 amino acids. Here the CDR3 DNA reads TGCAGCGTGGATCCTGGGACAGGACGCGGCTGCACCTTC. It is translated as CSVDPGTGRGCTF.

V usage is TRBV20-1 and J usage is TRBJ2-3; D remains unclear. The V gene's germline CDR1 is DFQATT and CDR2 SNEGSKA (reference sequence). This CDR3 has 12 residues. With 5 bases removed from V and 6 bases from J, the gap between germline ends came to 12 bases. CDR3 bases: TGCAGTGCTCCCTACGGTAGCGATACGCAGTATTTT. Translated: CSAPYGSDTQYF.

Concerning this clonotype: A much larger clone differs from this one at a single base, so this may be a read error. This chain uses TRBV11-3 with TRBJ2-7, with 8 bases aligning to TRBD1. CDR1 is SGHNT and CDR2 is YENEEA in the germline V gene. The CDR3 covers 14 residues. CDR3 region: CASSPGQGSSERYF. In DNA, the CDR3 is TGTGCCAGCAGCCCCGGACAGGGTTCTTCCGAGCGGTACTTC.

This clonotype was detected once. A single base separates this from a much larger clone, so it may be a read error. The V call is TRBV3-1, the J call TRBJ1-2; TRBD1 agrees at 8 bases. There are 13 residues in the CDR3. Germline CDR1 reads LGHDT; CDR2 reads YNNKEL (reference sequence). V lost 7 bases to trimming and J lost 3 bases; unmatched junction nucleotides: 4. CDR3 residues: CASNPTGDYGYTF. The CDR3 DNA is TGTGCCAGCAACCCGACAGGGGACTATGGCTACACCTTC.

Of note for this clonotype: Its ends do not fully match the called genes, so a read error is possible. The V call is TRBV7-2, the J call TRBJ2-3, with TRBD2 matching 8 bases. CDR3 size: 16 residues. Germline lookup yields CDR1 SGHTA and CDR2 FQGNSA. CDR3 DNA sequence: TGTGCCAGCAGCTACCGACTAGCGTGGGTCGGGGATATGCAGTATTTT. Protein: CASSYRLAWVGDMQYF.

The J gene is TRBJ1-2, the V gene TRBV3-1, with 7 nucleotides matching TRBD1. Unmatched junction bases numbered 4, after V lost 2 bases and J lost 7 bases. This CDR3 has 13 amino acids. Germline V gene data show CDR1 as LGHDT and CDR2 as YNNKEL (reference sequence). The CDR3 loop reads CASSQTGDGGYTF. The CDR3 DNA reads TGTGCCAGCAGCCAAACAGGGGATGGTGGCTACACCTTC. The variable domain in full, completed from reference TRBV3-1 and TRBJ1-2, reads DTAVSQTPKYLVTQMGNDKSIKCEQNLGHDTMYWYKQDSKKFLKIMFSYNNKELIINETVPNRFSPKSPDKAHLNLHINSLELGDSAVYFCASSQTGDGGYTFGSGTRLTVV.

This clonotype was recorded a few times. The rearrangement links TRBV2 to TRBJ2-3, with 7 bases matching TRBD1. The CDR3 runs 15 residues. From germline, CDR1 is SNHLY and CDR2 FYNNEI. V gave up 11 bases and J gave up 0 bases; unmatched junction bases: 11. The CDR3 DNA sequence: TGTGCCGGACGGAAACAGGGGCGAAGCACAGATACGCAGTATTTT. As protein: CAGRKQGRSTDTQYF.

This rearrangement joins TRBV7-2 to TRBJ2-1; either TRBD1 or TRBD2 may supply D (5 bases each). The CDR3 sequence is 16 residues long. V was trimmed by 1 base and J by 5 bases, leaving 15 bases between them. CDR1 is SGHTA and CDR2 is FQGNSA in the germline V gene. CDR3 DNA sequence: TGTGCCAGCAGCTTAGGACCCGGGACCCGGAACAATGAGCAGTTCTTC. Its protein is CASSLGPGTRNNEQFF.

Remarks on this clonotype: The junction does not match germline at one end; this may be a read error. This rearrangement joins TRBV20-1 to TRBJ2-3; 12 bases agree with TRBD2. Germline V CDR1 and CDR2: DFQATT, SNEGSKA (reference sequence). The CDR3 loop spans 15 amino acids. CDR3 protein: CSARAPSGRADMQYF. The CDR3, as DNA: TGCAGTGCTAGAGCCCCTAGCGGGAGGGCAGATATGCAGTATTTT.

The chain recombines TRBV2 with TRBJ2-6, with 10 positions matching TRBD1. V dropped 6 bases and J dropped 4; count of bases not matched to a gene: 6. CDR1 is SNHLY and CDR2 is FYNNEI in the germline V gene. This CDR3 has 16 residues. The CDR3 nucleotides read TGTGCCAGCAGGCTGACAGGGGGCCCCGGGGCCAACGTCCTGACTTTC. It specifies CASRLTGGPGANVLTF. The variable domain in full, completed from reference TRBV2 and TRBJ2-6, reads EPEVTQTPSHQVTQMGQEVILRCVPISNHLYFYWYRQILGQKVEFLVSFYNNEISEKSEIFDDQFSVERPDGSNFTLKIRSTKLEDSAMYFCASRLTGGPGANVLTFGAGSRLTVL.

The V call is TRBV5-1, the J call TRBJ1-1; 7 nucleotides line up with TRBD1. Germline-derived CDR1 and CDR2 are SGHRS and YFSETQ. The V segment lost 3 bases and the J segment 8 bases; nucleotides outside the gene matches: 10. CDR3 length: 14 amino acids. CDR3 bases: TGCGCCAGCAGCTCCAGGAGGGGACAGTACGAAGCTTTCTTT. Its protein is CASSSRRGQYEAFF.

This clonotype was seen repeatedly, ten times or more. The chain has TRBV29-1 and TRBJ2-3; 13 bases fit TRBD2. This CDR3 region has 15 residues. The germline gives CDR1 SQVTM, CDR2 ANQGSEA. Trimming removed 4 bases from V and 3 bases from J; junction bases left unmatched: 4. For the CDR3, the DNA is TGCAGCGTTGGGGGACTAGCGGGACTGACAGATACGCAGTATTTT. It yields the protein CSVGGLAGLTDTQYF.

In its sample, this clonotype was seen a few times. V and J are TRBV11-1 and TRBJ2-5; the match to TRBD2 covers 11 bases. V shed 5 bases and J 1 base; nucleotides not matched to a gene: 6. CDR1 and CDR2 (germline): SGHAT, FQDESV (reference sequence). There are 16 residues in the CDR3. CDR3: CASSALAGAPQETQYF. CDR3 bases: TGTGCCAGCAGCGCACTAGCGGGAGCCCCCCAAGAGACCCAGTACTTC. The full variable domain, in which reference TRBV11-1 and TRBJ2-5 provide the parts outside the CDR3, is EAEVAQSPRYKITEKSQAVAFWCDPISGHATLYWYRQILGQGPELLVQFQDESVVDDSQLPKDRFSAERLKGVDSTLKIQPAELGDSAMYLCASSALAGAPQETQYFGPGTRLLVL.

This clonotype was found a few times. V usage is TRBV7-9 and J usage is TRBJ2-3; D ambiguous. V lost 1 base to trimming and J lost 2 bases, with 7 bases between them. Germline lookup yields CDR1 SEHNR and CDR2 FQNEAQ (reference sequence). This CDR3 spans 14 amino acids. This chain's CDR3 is CASSLGGYTDTQYF. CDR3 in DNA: TGTGCCAGCAGCTTAGGTGGTTACACAGATACGCAGTATTTT.

The CDR3 sequence: CASSSPGLYNEQFF. The CDR3, as DNA: TGTGCCAGCAGCTCGCCAGGACTGTACAATGAGCAGTTCTTC. This rearrangement joins TRBV7-2 to TRBJ2-1, with D maybe TRBD2 (5 bases). Trimming left V 4 bases short and J 4 bases short, with 11 bases between. The CDR3 totals 14 residues. Germline values: CDR1 SGHTA, CDR2 FQGNSA.

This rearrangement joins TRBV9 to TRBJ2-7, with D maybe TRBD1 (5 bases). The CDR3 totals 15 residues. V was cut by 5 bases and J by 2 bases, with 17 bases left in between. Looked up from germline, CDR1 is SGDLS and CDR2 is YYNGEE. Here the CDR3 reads CASSSLPDSTYEQYF. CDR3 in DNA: TGTGCCAGCAGTAGTCTCCCCGACAGTACCTACGAGCAGTACTTC.

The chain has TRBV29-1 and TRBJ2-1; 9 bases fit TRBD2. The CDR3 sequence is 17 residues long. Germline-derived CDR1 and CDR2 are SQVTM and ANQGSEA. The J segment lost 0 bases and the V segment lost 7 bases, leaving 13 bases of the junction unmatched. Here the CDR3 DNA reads TGCAGCGCTCGACAAGCGGGGGGCCTGAGCTCCTACAATGAGCAGTTCTTC. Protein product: CSARQAGGLSSYNEQFF.

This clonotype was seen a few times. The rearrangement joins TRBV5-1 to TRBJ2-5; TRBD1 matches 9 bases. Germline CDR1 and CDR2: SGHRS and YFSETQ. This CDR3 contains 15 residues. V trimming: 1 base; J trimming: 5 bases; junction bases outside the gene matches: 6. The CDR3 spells CASSLPTGGRETQYF. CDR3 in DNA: TGCGCCAGCAGCTTGCCTACAGGGGGCCGGGAGACCCAGTACTTC.

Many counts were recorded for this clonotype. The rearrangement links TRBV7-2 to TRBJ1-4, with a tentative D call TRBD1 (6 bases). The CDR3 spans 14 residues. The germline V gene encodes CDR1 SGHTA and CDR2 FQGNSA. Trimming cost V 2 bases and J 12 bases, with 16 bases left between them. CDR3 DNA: TGTGCCAGCAGCTTACCCAGGGGCGAGGGGCAACTGTTTTTT. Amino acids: CASSLPRGEGQLFF.

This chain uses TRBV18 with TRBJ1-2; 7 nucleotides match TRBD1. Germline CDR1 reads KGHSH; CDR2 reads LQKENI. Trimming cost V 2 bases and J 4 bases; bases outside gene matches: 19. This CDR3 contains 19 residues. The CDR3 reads CASSPFAPQGGSLCYGYTF. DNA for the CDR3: TGTGCCAGCTCACCATTTGCCCCGCAGGGGGGGTCGTTATGCTATGGCTACACCTTC.